This T cell receptor (beta chain) emerged from a study of T cell changes during pregnancy in multiple sclerosis. Profiled with immunoSEQ multiplex PCR; TCRdb holds only in-frame clones, not every one. The sample consists of around 65,000 clones, roughly 88% of them appearing once. Per germline, CDR1 LNHDA and CDR2 SQIVND (reference sequence). Trimming shortened V by 1 base and J by 3 bases, and 10 bases separated the two germline ends. The CDR3 consists of 14 residues. This TCR was sampled from a female donor with multiple sclerosis, enrolled in a pregnancy study. Sequences were derived from peripheral blood, sampled in the first trimester of pregnancy. The rearrangement links TRBV19 to TRBJ2-7; weak D call: TRBD2 (5 bases). The CDR3 DNA reads TGTGCCAGTAGTATAGTATCCGAGGGCTACGAGCAGTACTTC. It translates to CASSIVSEGYEQYF. The full variable domain, completed using reference TRBV19 and TRBJ2-7, is DGGITQSPKYLFRKEGQNVTLSCEQNLNHDAMYWYRQDPGQGLRLIYYSQIVNDFQKGDIAEGYSVSREKKESFPLTVTSAQKNPTAFYLCASSIVSEGYEQYFGPGTRLTVT.